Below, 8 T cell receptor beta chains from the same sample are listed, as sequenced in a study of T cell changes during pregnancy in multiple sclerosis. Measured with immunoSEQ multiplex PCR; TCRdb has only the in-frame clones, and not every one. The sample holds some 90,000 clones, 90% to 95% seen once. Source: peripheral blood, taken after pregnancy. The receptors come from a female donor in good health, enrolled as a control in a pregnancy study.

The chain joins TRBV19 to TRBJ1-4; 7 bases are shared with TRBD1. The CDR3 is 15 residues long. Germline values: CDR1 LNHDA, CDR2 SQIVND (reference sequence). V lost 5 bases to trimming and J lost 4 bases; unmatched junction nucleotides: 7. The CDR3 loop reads CASSVRTGGNEKLFF. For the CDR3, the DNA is TGTGCCAGTAGTGTACGGACAGGCGGTAATGAAAAACTGTTTTTT.

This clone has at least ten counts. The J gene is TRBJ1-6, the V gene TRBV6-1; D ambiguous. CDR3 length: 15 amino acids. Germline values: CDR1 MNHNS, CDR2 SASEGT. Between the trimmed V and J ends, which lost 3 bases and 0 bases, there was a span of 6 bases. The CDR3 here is CASSDRDSYNSPLHF. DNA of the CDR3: TGTGCCAGCAGTGACCGGGACTCCTATAATTCACCCCTCCACTTT.

CDR3: CASSDQTGDGYTF. The CDR3 DNA reads as TGTGCCAGCTCAGATCAGACAGGGGATGGCTACACCTTC. This chain uses TRBV18 with TRBJ1-2, with 8 bases that match TRBD1. V was pared by 5 bases and J by 6 bases, with 5 bases of the junction left unmatched. Germline V CDR1 and CDR2: KGHSH, LQKENI. This CDR3 has 13 amino acids.

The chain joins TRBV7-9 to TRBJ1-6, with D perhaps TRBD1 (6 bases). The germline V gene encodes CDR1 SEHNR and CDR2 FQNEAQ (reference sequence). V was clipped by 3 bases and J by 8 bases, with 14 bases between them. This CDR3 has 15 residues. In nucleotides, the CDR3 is TGTGCCAGCAGCTTTATAGGGGGACAAGATTCACCCCTCCACTTT. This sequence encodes CASSFIGGQDSPLHF.

The CDR3 DNA reads as TGTGCCAGCAGGGACTTTAAGCGTAGCAATCAGCCCCAGCATTTT. It yields the protein CASRDFKRSNQPQHF. The V and J genes are TRBV6-5 and TRBJ1-5; D uncertain. The CDR3 sequence is 15 residues long. V was clipped by 6 bases and J by 0 bases, with 12 bases between them. The germline gives CDR1 MNHEY, CDR2 SVGAGI.

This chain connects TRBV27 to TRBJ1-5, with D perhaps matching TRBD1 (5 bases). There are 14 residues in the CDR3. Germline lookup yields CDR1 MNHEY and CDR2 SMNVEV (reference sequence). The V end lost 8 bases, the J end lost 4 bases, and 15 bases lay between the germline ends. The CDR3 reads CASAYERGNQPQHF. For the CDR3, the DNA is TGTGCCAGCGCCTATGAAAGGGGAAATCAGCCCCAGCATTTT.

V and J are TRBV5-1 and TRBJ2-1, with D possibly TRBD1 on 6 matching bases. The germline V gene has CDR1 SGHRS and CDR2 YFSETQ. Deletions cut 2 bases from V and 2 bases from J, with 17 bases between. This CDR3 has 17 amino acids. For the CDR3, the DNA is TGCGCCAGCAGCTTAGCCACAGGGAACGGGGCCTACAATGAGCAGTTCTTC. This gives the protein CASSLATGNGAYNEQFF.

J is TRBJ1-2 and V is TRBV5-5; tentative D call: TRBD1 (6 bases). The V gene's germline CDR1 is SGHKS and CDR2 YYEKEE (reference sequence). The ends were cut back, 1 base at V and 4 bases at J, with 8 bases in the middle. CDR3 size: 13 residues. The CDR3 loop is CASSLLQGYGYTF. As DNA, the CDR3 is TGTGCCAGCAGCTTGTTACAGGGCTATGGCTACACCTTC. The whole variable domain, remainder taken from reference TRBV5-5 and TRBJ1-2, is DAGVTQSPTHLIKTRGQQVTLRCSPISGHKSVSWYQQVLGQGPQFIFQYYEKEERGRGNFPDRFSARQFPNYSSELNVNALLLGDSALYLCASSLLQGYGYTFGSGTRLTVV.